Below are 26 T cell receptor beta chains sequenced from a single sample in a study of post-analysis software for immune sequencing data. General study findings and limits: The five TRBV segments detected at higher frequency in patients than in controls included TRBV5-6, TRBV5-1 and TRBV20-1.

The antigens for these receptors are not known. The TCR beta cDNA libraries carried unique molecular identifiers. TCRdb passed the PCR reads through MiXCR, listing each CDR3 protein once. Counted here are about 800,000 distinct CDR3 sequences, less than 35% occurring once; the ten biggest clones make up approximately 0.55%. Input material: blood. Every receptor here comes from a girl aged 10-17 years with multiple sclerosis.

The V and J genes are TRBV14 and TRBJ1-1; no firm D call. Germline V gives CDR1 SGHDN, CDR2 FVKESK. The CDR3 is 12 amino acids. The V end was cut by 1 base, the J end by 6 bases, with 6 bases between. CDR3 sequence: CASSQVTAEAFF. The CDR3 DNA sequence: TGTGCCAGCAGCCAAGTAACTGCTGAAGCTTTCTTT.

The table lists this clonotype with a few counts. J is TRBJ2-1 and V is TRBV11-1, with 11 bases lining up with TRBD2. This CDR3 contains 16 residues. CDR1 is SGHAT and CDR2 is FQDESV in the germline V gene (reference sequence). The junction had 7 bases not matched to a gene; V was cut back by 5 bases and J by 4 bases. CDR3 residues: CASSPLAGGLYNEQFF. CDR3 bases: TGTGCCAGCAGCCCCTTAGCGGGGGGGCTGTACAATGAGCAGTTCTTC.

The V call is TRBV12-3 or TRBV12-4, the J call TRBJ2-5, with 7 nucleotides matching TRBD2. The CDR3 length is 17 residues. V was pared by 5 bases and J by 3 bases, with 15 bases of the junction left unmatched. The CDR3 loop is CASSAISGWFVEETQYF. The CDR3 DNA reads as TGTGCCAGCAGTGCCATTAGCGGGTGGTTCGTGGAAGAGACCCAGTACTTC.

This clonotype occurred many times. J is TRBJ2-5 and V is TRBV15, with TRBD2 matching over 7 bases. Germline V gene lookup returns CDR1 LNHNV and CDR2 YYDKDF (reference sequence). The CDR3 loop spans 15 amino acids. V lost 3 bases to trimming and J lost 4 bases; unmatched junction nucleotides: 8. The CDR3 is CATSSWTTGGETQYF. CDR3 DNA sequence: TGTGCCACCAGCAGCTGGACAACGGGAGGAGAGACCCAGTACTTC. Supplemented by reference TRBV15 and TRBJ2-5, the full variable domain reads DAMVIQNPRYQVTQFGKPVTLSCSQTLNHNVMYWYQQKSSQAPKLLFHYYDKDFNNEADTPDNFQSRRPNTSFCFLDIRSPGLGDTAMYLCATSSWTTGGETQYFGPGTRLLVL.

The chain has TRBV12-3 or TRBV12-4 and TRBJ2-3, with D perhaps TRBD2 (6 bases). V was pared by 5 bases and J by 11 bases, with 23 bases between. This CDR3 has 15 residues. CDR3 in amino acids: CASSPGRARADVQYF. CDR3 DNA sequence: TGTGCCAGCAGTCCCGGGAGAGCGAGAGCAGATGTGCAGTATTTT.

The V call is TRBV6-2 or TRBV6-3, the J call TRBJ2-1; D is unresolved. This CDR3 is 13 amino acids long. The germline gives CDR1 MNHEY, CDR2 SVGEGT. Trimming pared 2 bases from V and 4 bases from J, leaving 6 bases between. The CDR3 is CASSYDGYNEQFF. The CDR3 DNA reads TGTGCCAGCAGTTACGACGGATACAATGAGCAGTTCTTC.

This chain links TRBV7-9 with TRBJ1-2; D is unclear. The V gene's germline CDR1 is SEHNR and CDR2 FQNEAQ (reference sequence). Between the trimmed V and J ends, which lost 5 bases and 5 bases, there was a span of 15 bases. The CDR3 has 14 amino acids. The CDR3 is CASSPEWQLYGYTF. The CDR3 region has the DNA TGTGCCAGCAGCCCCGAGTGGCAGCTTTATGGCTACACCTTC.

The rearrangement uses TRBV20-1 and TRBJ1-5, with D possibly matching TRBD1 (5 bases). The CDR3 extends over 15 amino acids. V lost 0 bases, J lost 7 bases, and 16 bases lay in between. CDR1 and CDR2 (germline): DFQATT, SNEGSKA (reference sequence). The CDR3 loop is CSARDPTGRGQPQHF. For the CDR3, the DNA is TGCAGTGCTAGAGATCCAACGGGGCGAGGACAGCCCCAGCATTTT.

There are a few counts of this clonotype. V and J are TRBV27 and TRBJ2-7; no firm D call. The end of the DNA aligns better with TRBJ2-5, so the J call may be wrong. Germline V lookup: CDR1 MNHEY, CDR2 SMNVEV (reference sequence). The CDR3 extends over 13 amino acids. CDR3 protein: CASSIRPAWTQYF. CDR3 coding DNA: TGTGCCAGCAGTATAAGGCCTGCTTGGACCCAGTACTTC.

This CDR3 reads CSASLRGDYGYTF. Written as DNA, the CDR3 is TGCAGTGCTAGCCTCCGGGGGGACTATGGCTACACCTTC. The chain joins TRBV20-1 to TRBJ1-2; TRBD1 might be the D (5 bases). CDR1 and CDR2 (germline): DFQATT, SNEGSKA (reference sequence). The V gene lost 3 bases and the J gene lost 3 bases, with 11 bases spanning the gap. The CDR3 sequence is 13 residues long.

This sequence joins TRBV12-3 or TRBV12-4 and TRBJ1-5, with D perhaps matching TRBD1 (6 bases). The CDR3 is made up of 14 amino acids. Trimming removed 6 bases from V and 7 bases from J, with 16 bases in between. The CDR3 spells CASSPTGRRQPQHF. DNA for the CDR3: TGTGCCAGCAGCCCTACAGGGAGAAGACAGCCCCAGCATTTT.

This chain joins TRBV20-1 and TRBJ1-2; D possibly corresponds to TRBD1 (5 bases). The germline V gene has CDR1 DFQATT and CDR2 SNEGSKA (reference sequence). V lost 8 bases and J lost 10, with 14 bases in between. This CDR3 spans 10 amino acids. As DNA, the CDR3 is TGCAGTTCCCCTGGGGACCACTACACCTTC. The encoded protein is CSSPGDHYTF.

V and J are TRBV24-1 and TRBJ2-3, with 7 bases that match TRBD1. Germline V gene lookup returns CDR1 KGHDR and CDR2 SFDVKD. This CDR3 region has 16 residues. The V and J ends lost 4 bases and 2 bases, in that order; junction bases with no gene match: 8. CDR3 nucleotide sequence: TGTGCCACCAGTGACCTCCGGGACAGTAACACAGATACGCAGTATTTT. Amino acid sequence: CATSDLRDSNTDTQYF.

The CDR3 loop reads CASSANRVIYGYTF. CDR3 DNA: TGTGCCAGCAGCGCAAACAGGGTTATCTATGGCTACACCTTC. The chain recombines TRBV7-2 with TRBJ1-2; a possible D gene is TRBD1 (6 bases). The CDR3 has 14 residues. V shed 5 bases and J shed 4 bases, with 14 bases lying between them. Germline-derived CDR1 and CDR2 are SGHTA and FQGNSA.

The J gene is TRBJ2-5, the V gene TRBV28, with D perhaps assigned TRBD1 or TRBD2 (5 bases each). The end of the DNA fits TRBJ2-7 better, so the J call may be wrong. There are 12 residues in the CDR3. The V gene's germline CDR1 is MDHEN and CDR2 SYDVKM. The CDR3 sequence is CASSRDVYEQYF. The CDR3 bases are TGTGCCAGCAGTCGGGACGTCTACGAGCAGTACTTC.

This clonotype was found a few times. This chain uses TRBV14 with TRBJ2-3; D is unresolved. Deletions cut 1 base from V and 12 bases from J, with 11 bases between. The CDR3 consists of 12 residues. Germline V gene lookup returns CDR1 SGHDN and CDR2 FVKESK. The CDR3 region is CASSQVTRRQYF. CDR3 DNA: TGTGCCAGCAGCCAAGTGACAAGGCGCCAGTATTTT.

This clonotype was detected a few times. The CDR3 loop reads CASSSLGGAGQYF. CDR3 coding DNA: TGTGCCAGCAGCTCCCTTGGAGGGGCTGGGCAGTACTTC. V and J are TRBV11-2 and TRBJ2-5; tentatively, D is TRBD2 (6 bases). This CDR3 region has 13 residues. Trimming removed 4 bases from V and 11 bases from J, with 17 bases in between. From germline, CDR1 is SGHAT and CDR2 FQNNGV.

The chain joins TRBV28 to TRBJ1-5; no clear D gene. Germline CDR1 is MDHEN and CDR2 is SYDVKM. The CDR3 length is 12 residues. V was cut by 8 bases and J by 2 bases, with 7 bases left in between. CDR3 residues: CASLVGNQPQHF. The CDR3 DNA reads TGTGCCAGCCTGGTCGGCAATCAGCCCCAGCATTTT.

This clonotype has just a few counts. V is TRBV21-1 and J is TRBJ2-1; no DNA check was done on the table's D call, TRBD2. TRBV21-1 is a pseudogene segment. The CDR3 has 19 residues. The CDR3 is CASSALVASGRAGYNEQFF. CDR3 DNA: TGTGCCAGCAGCGCCCTGGTGGCTAGCGGGAGGGCCGGCTACAATGAGCAGTTCTTC.

This clonotype was seen a handful of times. The chain carries TRBV7-9 and TRBJ2-3, with D perhaps TRBD2 (6 bases). V lost 1 base, J lost 1 base, and 9 bases lay in between. Germline CDR1 reads SEHNR; CDR2 reads FQNEAQ (reference sequence). The CDR3 is 15 residues long. The CDR3 loop is CASSLEGEGTDTQYF. CDR3 nucleotides: TGTGCCAGCAGCTTAGAAGGGGAGGGCACAGATACGCAGTATTTT.

V gene TRBV12-3 or TRBV12-4 combines with J gene TRBJ1-5, with a possible D match to TRBD1 (5 bases). The CDR3 consists of 14 residues. Trimming left V 8 bases short and J 3 bases short, with 14 bases between. The CDR3 DNA follows: TGTGCCAGCGCCGGGGGGAGGGCCAATCAGCCCCAGCATTTT. It specifies CASAGGRANQPQHF.

Remarks on this clonotype: Sequence at one end of the junction differs from germline and may be a read error. The chain has TRBV6-5 and TRBJ2-3; D not certain. Germline V CDR1 and CDR2: MNHEY, SVGAGI. The length of the CDR3 is 14 residues. For the CDR3, the DNA is TGTGCCAGCAGTCCTAACACGGGCACAGATCCGCAGTATTTT. It specifies CASSPNTGTDPQYF.

This clonotype showed up just once. J is TRBJ2-5 and V is TRBV5-1; TRBD2 matches at 9 bases. From germline, CDR1 is SGHRS and CDR2 YFSETQ. J was trimmed by 1 base and V by 0 bases; bases with no gene match: 7. The CDR3 length is 17 residues. The CDR3 region is CASSLVSGTSFQETQYF. DNA for the CDR3: TGCGCCAGCAGCTTGGTTTCTGGGACTAGCTTCCAAGAGACCCAGTACTTC.

This chain uses TRBV29-1 with TRBJ1-5, with 11 nucleotides matching TRBD1. This CDR3 has 15 residues. Looked up from germline, CDR1 is SQVTM and CDR2 is ANQGSEA. The trim removed 4 bases at V and 3 bases at J, leaving 5 bases unmatched. The CDR3 coding sequence is TGCAGCGTTGGGGACAGGGGGAGGTCCAATCAGCCCCAGCATTTT. Protein sequence: CSVGDRGRSNQPQHF.

CDR3 nucleotides: TGCGCCAGCAGCCTCTCGGGACACGACTACGAGCAGTACTTC. Translation gives CASSLSGHDYEQYF. The chain joins TRBV5-1 to TRBJ2-7, with D possibly being TRBD1 (6 bases). Germline CDR1 and CDR2: SGHRS and YFSETQ. The CDR3 is 14 residues long. The V end was cut by 4 bases, the J end by 3 bases, with 14 bases between.

The chain recombines TRBV9 with TRBJ2-3; 8 nucleotides align to TRBD2. The CDR3 runs 14 residues. Germline V gene data show CDR1 as SGDLS and CDR2 as YYNGEE. With 8 bases clipped from V and 4 bases from J, the junction kept 9 bases outside the gene matches. The CDR3, as DNA: TGTGCCAGTAATAGCGGGGCCCCCGCAGATACGCAGTATTTT. Amino acids: CASNSGAPADTQYF.